The next 28 T cell receptor beta chains were all read from a single sample in a study of tumor and adjacent non-tumor tissue in lung cancer. TCRbeta libraries were built with three rounds of nested PCR, modified from ARM-PCR. TCRdb fed the multiplex PCR reads into MiXCR, producing one record per CDR3 protein. Here the sample spans 90,000 to 100,000 distinct CDR3 sequences, 75% to 85% being singletons. The template was RNA from unsorted bulk tissue. The normal lung tissue was taken more than 3 cm from the tumor edge. The sample taken for sequencing was distant non-tumor lung tissue. The receptor source for this set is a man in his fifties or sixties with small cell lung cancer.

As DNA, the CDR3 is TGTGTCTGCTGTGATAACAGGGAGTCTTCACCCCTCCACTTT. Translation gives CVCCDNRESSPLHF. V usage is TRBV6-6 and J usage is TRBJ1-6; perhaps TRBD1 as D (6 bases). The CDR3 sequence is 14 residues long. The germline V gene encodes CDR1 MNHNY and CDR2 SVGAGI (reference sequence).

About this clonotype itself: A junction boundary mismatches the germline segment, possibly from a read error. The V gene is TRBV5-4, the J gene TRBJ2-1; D might be TRBD1 (6 bases). CDR3 length: 14 amino acids. Germline-derived CDR1 and CDR2 are SGHNT and YYREEE (reference sequence). CDR3 region: CASRLGAAVDEQFF. The DNA for the CDR3 is TGTGCCAGCCGCTTGGGGGCGGCAGTCGATGAGCAGTTCTTT.

On this clonotype itself: One junction end does not reproduce the germline sequence, and a read error may be involved. The CDR3 nucleotides are TGTGCCAGCAGCCCAGGCTTTGACTCAGAGAATGAGCAGTTCTTT. Protein: CASSPGFDSENEQFF. V is TRBV4-2 and J is TRBJ2-1; D not resolved. CDR3 size: 15 residues. CDR1 is LGHNA and CDR2 is YNFKEQ in the germline V gene.

A note on this clonotype: One end of the junction is discordant with germline, which a read error may explain. This chain connects TRBV24-1 to TRBJ2-5; 8 positions agree with TRBD2. The germline V gene has CDR1 KGHDR and CDR2 SFDVKD. The CDR3 has 16 amino acids. CDR3 nucleotide sequence: TGTGCCACCAGTGATTTGTACAGCGGGAGTACAGAGATCCAGTACTTC. Its translation: CATSDLYSGSTEIQYF.

On this clonotype itself: It may be a read error: a sequence one base away is much more abundant. CDR3 residues: CASSLMVTTTTDTQYF. The CDR3 region has the DNA TGTGCCAGCAGCTTGATGGTCACCACCACAACAGATACGCAGTATTTT. V is TRBV5-4 and J is TRBJ2-3; no definite D call. Germline V gene data show CDR1 as SGHNT and CDR2 as YYREEE (reference sequence). V was clipped by 1 base and J by 3 bases, with 15 bases between them. The CDR3 length is 16 residues.

To note about this clonotype: At one boundary the junction diverges from the germline segment, which might be a read error. The chain employs TRBV6-2 or TRBV6-3 and TRBJ2-3; the D is unclear. This CDR3 is 13 amino acids long. The germline gives CDR1 MNHEY, CDR2 SVGEGT. The CDR3 sequence: CAIKAGLTDTQCF. CDR3 sequence (DNA): TGTGCCATCAAAGCCGGCCTCACAGATACGCAGTGTTTT.

Notes on this clonotype: The junction shows a germline mismatch at one end, possibly a read error. The chain combines TRBV11-2 with TRBJ2-1; no clear D gene. The CDR3 is 13 residues long. Per germline, CDR1 SGHAT and CDR2 FQNNGV. The CDR3 DNA reads TGTGCCAGCAGGTTAGAGGCGATGGGCCTAAAGATCTTC. Translating gives CASRLEAMGLKIF.

With respect to this clonotype: Germline and junction disagree at one end, which may indicate a read error. The chain uses TRBV29-1 and TRBJ2-1, with 7 nucleotides matching TRBD2. This CDR3 has 13 amino acids. Germline V gene sequence: CDR1 SQVTM, CDR2 ANQGSEA. The chain's CDR3 is CGGAGDSNNEQFF. As DNA, the CDR3 is TGCGGCGGGGCGGGAGACTCCAACAATGAGCAGTTCTTC.

The V call is TRBV12-3 or TRBV12-4, the J call TRBJ1-3; D uncertain. CDR3 length: 14 amino acids. V was trimmed by 1 base and J by 8 bases, leaving 12 bases between them. The CDR3 DNA is TGTGCCAGCAGTTTAGGAGATCTTAGAGACACCATATATTTT. This gives the protein CASSLGDLRDTIYF.

Details on this clonotype: Since the CDR3 does not end with the conserved phenylalanine or tryptophan, this likely comes from a read error. The V and J genes are TRBV7-3 and TRBJ2-2, with D possibly matching TRBD1 (6 bases). This CDR3 is 15 amino acids long. Per germline, CDR1 SGHTA and CDR2 FQGTGA. The CDR3 region has the DNA TGTGCCAGCGGCGCCCCGGACAGCCCTACCGGGGATCTGTTTTAT. Its translation: CASGAPDSPTGDLFY.

The rearrangement joins TRBV2 to TRBJ1-1; TRBD1 matches 7 bases. Germline V gene data show CDR1 as SNHLY and CDR2 as FYNNEI. The J segment lost 4 bases and the V segment lost 6 bases, leaving 5 bases of the junction unmatched. The CDR3 sequence is 13 residues long. This chain's CDR3 is CASSGQVSTEAFF. The CDR3 DNA follows: TGTGCCAGCAGCGGACAGGTGAGCACTGAAGCTTTCTTT.

To note about this clonotype: One end of the junction fails to match germline, which may point to a read error. The rearrangement links TRBV15 to TRBJ2-7; a possible D gene is TRBD1 (5 bases). CDR3 size: 15 residues. CDR1 is LNHNV, CDR2 YYDKDF, per germline (reference sequence). CDR3 DNA: TGTACCACCAGCAGAGGCGCGCGACAGACCTACGAGCAGTACTTC. Translating gives CTTSRGARQTYEQYF.

As to this clonotype: A much larger clone is a single base away; this may be a read error. The rearrangement links TRBV5-1 to TRBJ1-3, with D unresolved. Germline CDR1 is SGHRS and CDR2 is YFSETQ. This CDR3 contains 14 residues. The CDR3 reads CASNLARERNTIYF. The CDR3 DNA reads TGCGCCAGCAACTTGGCCCGGGAGAGGAACACCATATATTTT. Supplemented by reference TRBV5-1 and TRBJ1-3, the full variable domain reads KAGVTQTPRYLIKTRGQQVTLSCSPISGHRSVSWYQQTPGQGLQFLFEYFSETQRNKGNFPGRFSGRQFSNSRSEMNVSTLELGDSALYLCASNLARERNTIYFGEGSWLTVV.

With regard to this clonotype: One end of the junction does not line up with germline, which may come from a read error. The CDR3 nucleotides read TGCAGGTCAACCGGGATTTCCCAGAACACTGAGGCTTTCTTT. Its translation: CRSTGISQNTEAFF. The rearrangement links TRBV29-1 to TRBJ1-1, with unresolved D. Germline-derived CDR1 and CDR2 are SQVTM and ANQGSEA. The CDR3 is 14 amino acids.

About this clonotype: No conserved phenylalanine or tryptophan ends this CDR3, so it is likely a read error. The V and J genes are TRBV11-2 and TRBJ1-2; the D is unclear. Germline V CDR1 and CDR2: SGHAT, FQNNGV. The CDR3 runs 13 residues. Trimming shortened V by 5 bases and J by 0 bases, and 7 bases separated the two germline ends. CDR3 residues: CASSRTTNYGYTI. Here the CDR3 DNA reads TGTGCCAGCAGCCGGACGACTAACTATGGCTACACCATC.

Points on this clonotype: The conserved phenylalanine or tryptophan normally closing the CDR3 is absent here, so this likely arose from a read error. V is TRBV4-2 and J is TRBJ2-2; 9 nucleotides line up with TRBD2. The germline gives CDR1 LGHNA, CDR2 YNFKEQ. The length of the CDR3 is 15 residues. The CDR3 DNA follows: TGTACCAGCAAAGTAGCGGGAGATGATGGCGGGGAGCTGTTTTCT. This encodes CTSKVAGDDGGELFS.

Concerning this clonotype itself: Without the conserved terminal phenylalanine or tryptophan, this CDR3 likely stems from a read error. V gene TRBV5-5 combines with J gene TRBJ2-7; 10 bases agree with TRBD2. The CDR3 is 14 residues long. The germline CDR1 and CDR2 sequences are SGHKS and YYEKEE (reference sequence). The trim removed 8 bases at V and 3 bases at J, leaving 8 bases unmatched. CDR3 region: CASSPWTSGYEQYY. Written as DNA, the CDR3 is TGTGCCAGTAGCCCCTGGACTAGCGGCTACGAGCAGTACTAC.

Notes on this clonotype: A much larger clone differs from this one at a single base, so this may be a read error. The V call is TRBV12-3 or TRBV12-4, the J call TRBJ2-7; D not resolved. CDR3 length: 13 amino acids. CDR3 residues: CANSDGPAGEQYF. In DNA form, the CDR3 reads TGTGCCAACAGTGATGGGCCCGCTGGGGAGCAGTACTTC.

This chain joins TRBV6-1 and TRBJ2-5; TRBD2 is a possible D gene (6 bases). The V and J ends lost 0 bases and 8 bases respectively, with 13 bases between them. Germline assignment: CDR1 MNHNS and CDR2 SASEGT. The CDR3 is 14 amino acids. CDR3 protein: CASSEAGLIDTQYF. The CDR3 coding sequence is TGTGCCAGCAGTGAAGCGGGACTGATAGATACCCAGTACTTC.

This rearrangement joins TRBV6-2 or TRBV6-3 to TRBJ1-5; the D is unclear. Germline values: CDR1 MNHEY, CDR2 SVGEGT. V dropped 8 bases and J dropped 6 bases, with 8 bases sitting between them. The length of the CDR3 is 11 residues. CDR3 in amino acids: CASGNSQPQHF. Here the CDR3 DNA reads TGTGCCAGCGGGAATAGTCAGCCCCAGCATTTT.

On this clonotype itself: A single base separates this from a much larger clone, so it may be a read error. The chain carries TRBV7-9 and TRBJ1-1, with D maybe TRBD1 (6 bases). The CDR3 is 15 amino acids. Trimming left V 3 bases short and J 8 bases short, with 19 bases between. Germline CDR1 and CDR2: SEHNR and FQNEAQ (reference sequence). The CDR3 DNA reads as TGTGCCAGCAGCTTGTGTTTACAGGGCCAATCGGAAGCTTTCTTT. This sequence encodes CASSLCLQGQSEAFF.

The sample holds a few counts of this clonotype. An end of the junction does not agree with germline; a read error may underlie this. The chain joins TRBV12-3 or TRBV12-4 to TRBJ1-2; D may be TRBD1 (5 bases). The CDR3 is made up of 13 amino acids. CDR3 in DNA: TGTCCCAGCAGCTCCACAAGGGGCTATGGCTACACCTTC. It yields the protein CPSSSTRGYGYTF.

On this clonotype: The CDR3 carries no conserved terminal phenylalanine or tryptophan, so it likely arises from a read error. The genes are TRBV12-3 or TRBV12-4 and TRBJ1-2; D may be TRBD1 (6 bases). The CDR3 has 13 amino acids. As DNA, the CDR3 is TGTGCCACCAGTTTGGTGGCAGGGGTTGGCTACACCTTG. This sequence encodes CATSLVAGVGYTL.

Turning to this clonotype: With a much larger clone just one base away, this may be a read error. The J gene is TRBJ2-1, the V gene TRBV6-4, with a possible D match to TRBD2 (6 bases). V dropped 3 bases and J dropped 8 bases, with 11 bases sitting between them. The CDR3 length is 13 residues. In germline, CDR1 is MRHNA, CDR2 SNTAGT. CDR3 nucleotides: TGTGCCAGCAGTGAGGCTAGCGTCCATGAGCAGTTCTTC. Translating it yields CASSEASVHEQFF.

The chain is built from TRBV6-6 and TRBJ2-1; TRBD2 matches 10 bases. The CDR3 consists of 15 residues. Germline CDR1 reads MNHNY; CDR2 reads SVGAGI (reference sequence). J was trimmed by 7 bases and V by 9 bases; bases with no gene match: 12. Here the CDR3 reads CASWELAGGDNEQFF. The CDR3 coding sequence is TGTGCCAGTTGGGAATTAGCGGGAGGTGATAATGAGCAGTTCTTC.

On this clonotype itself: This sequence may be a read error, since a much larger clone differs from it by one base. The chain links TRBV30 to TRBJ2-1; 7 bases match TRBD1. There are 14 residues in the CDR3. CDR1 and CDR2 (germline): GTSNPN, SVGIG (reference sequence). The CDR3 sequence is CVWTQGPPYNEQFF. As DNA, the CDR3 is TGTGTCTGGACACAGGGGCCCCCATACAATGAGCAGTTCTTC.

About this clonotype: Mismatch with germline at one junction end may stem from a read error. This chain joins TRBV29-1 and TRBJ1-2; the D is unclear. Germline values: CDR1 SQVTM, CDR2 ANQGSEA. The CDR3 extends over 12 amino acids. CDR3 nucleotides: TGCAGCACCCGAGGCGATGAGGATGGCCACGCATTC. It encodes CSTRGDEDGHAF.

This clonotype was found a few times. It may be a read error: a sequence one base away is much more abundant. In this CDR3 the conserved last residue, phenylalanine or tryptophan, is missing, so a read error is likely. The rearrangement joins TRBV12-3 or TRBV12-4 to TRBJ2-5; no firm D call. V lost 3 bases, J lost 2 bases, and 4 bases lay in between. The CDR3 loop spans 12 amino acids. The DNA of the CDR3 is TGTGCCAGCAGTTTTACACAAGAGACCCAGTACCTC. Protein product: CASSFTQETQYL.